Each of the 2 T cell receptor beta chains below was sequenced from the same sample in a study of chemoradiotherapy in HPV16-positive cancers (dated by TCRdb to between 2021 and 2022). The protocol used for the library was the immunoSEQ multiplex PCR assay. TCRdb obtained this table from immuneACCESS and retained in-frame rearrangements with V and J assigned. These tables miss some clones; where compared with another copy, unresolved V genes account for less than half of the shortfall, and the remainder is unexplained. This sample has approximately 15,000 clones in its table, and around 90% of those were observed once. 3.5% to 4.5% of the sample comes from the top ten. The specimen comprised tumor tissue, sampled from a patient who underwent chemoradiotherapy. These receptor sequences come from a human donor with HPV-associated anogenital cancer.

This sequence joins TRBV25-1 and TRBJ2-2; D is ambiguous. Per the germline V gene, CDR1 is MGHDK and CDR2 is SYGVNS. The CDR3 spans 13 residues. V lost 3 bases, J lost 2 bases, and 4 bases lay in between. The CDR3: CASSDPNTGELFF. As DNA, the CDR3 is TGTGCCAGCAGTGACCCTAACACCGGGGAGCTGTTTTTT.

The chain carries TRBV10-3 and TRBJ2-1; weak D call: TRBD1 (6 bases). The V gene lost 4 bases and the J gene lost 1 base, with 8 bases spanning the gap. The germline V gene encodes CDR1 ENHRY and CDR2 SYGVKD. The CDR3 is 14 residues long. This chain's CDR3 is CAISGQGSYNEQFF. As DNA, the CDR3 is TGTGCCATCAGTGGGCAGGGGTCCTACAATGAGCAGTTCTTC.